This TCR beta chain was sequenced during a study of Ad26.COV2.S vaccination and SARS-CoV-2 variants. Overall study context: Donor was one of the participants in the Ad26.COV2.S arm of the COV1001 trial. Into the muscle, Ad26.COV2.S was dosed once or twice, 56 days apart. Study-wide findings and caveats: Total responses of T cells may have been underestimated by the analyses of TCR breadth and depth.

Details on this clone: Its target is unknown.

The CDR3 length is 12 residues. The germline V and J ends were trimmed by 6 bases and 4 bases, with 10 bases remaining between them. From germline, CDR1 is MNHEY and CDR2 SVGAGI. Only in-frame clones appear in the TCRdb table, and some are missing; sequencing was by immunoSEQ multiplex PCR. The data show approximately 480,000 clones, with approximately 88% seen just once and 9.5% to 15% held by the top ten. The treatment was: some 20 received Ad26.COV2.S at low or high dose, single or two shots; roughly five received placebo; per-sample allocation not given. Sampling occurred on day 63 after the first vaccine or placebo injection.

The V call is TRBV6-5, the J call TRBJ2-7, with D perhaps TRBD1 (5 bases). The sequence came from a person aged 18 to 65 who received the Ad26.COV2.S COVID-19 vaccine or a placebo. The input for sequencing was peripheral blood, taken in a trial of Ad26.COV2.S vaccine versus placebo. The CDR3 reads CASSQTEYEQYF. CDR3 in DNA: TGTGCCAGCAGCCAGACAGAATACGAGCAGTACTTC.